This T cell receptor beta chain appears in the sequencing data of a study of cytomegalovirus exposure and HLA in healthy donors. CDR1 and CDR2 from the germline V gene are MDHEN and SYDVKM. The CDR3 covers 15 residues. Between the trimmed V and J ends, which lost 3 bases and 1 base, there was a span of 12 bases. The study, taken as a whole, reports: There were 150 to 200 TCR beta chains listed as cytomegalovirus-associated.

Data came from immunoSEQ multiplex PCR; TCRdb stores just in-frame clones and leaves some out. The sample has roughly 75,000 clones; around four fifths are singletons. Turning to this clone: As yet, its antigen is unknown.

The sequence derives from a man in his thirties or forties in good health and CMV-seronegative. Source material: PBMCs. J is TRBJ2-5 and V is TRBV28; no clear D gene. CDR3 in amino acids: CASSFSFGVQETQYF. For the CDR3, the DNA is TGTGCCAGCAGTTTTTCCTTCGGAGTCCAAGAGACCCAGTACTTC.